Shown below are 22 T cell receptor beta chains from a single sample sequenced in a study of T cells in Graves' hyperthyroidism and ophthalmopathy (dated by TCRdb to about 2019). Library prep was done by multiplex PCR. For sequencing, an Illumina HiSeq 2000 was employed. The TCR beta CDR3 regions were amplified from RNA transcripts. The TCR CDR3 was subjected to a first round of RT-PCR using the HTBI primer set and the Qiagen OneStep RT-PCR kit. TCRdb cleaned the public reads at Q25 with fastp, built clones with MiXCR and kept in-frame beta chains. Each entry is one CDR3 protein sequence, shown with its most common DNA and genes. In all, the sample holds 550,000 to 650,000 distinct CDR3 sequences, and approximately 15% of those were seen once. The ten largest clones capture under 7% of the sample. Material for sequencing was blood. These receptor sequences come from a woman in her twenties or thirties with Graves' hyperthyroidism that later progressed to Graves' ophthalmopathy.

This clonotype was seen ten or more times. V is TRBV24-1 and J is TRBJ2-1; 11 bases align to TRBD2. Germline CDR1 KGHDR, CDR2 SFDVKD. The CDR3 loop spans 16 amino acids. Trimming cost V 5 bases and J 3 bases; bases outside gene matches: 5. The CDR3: CATSVLTSGDYNEQFF. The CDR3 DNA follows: TGTGCCACCAGTGTCCTGACTAGCGGGGACTACAATGAGCAGTTCTTC.

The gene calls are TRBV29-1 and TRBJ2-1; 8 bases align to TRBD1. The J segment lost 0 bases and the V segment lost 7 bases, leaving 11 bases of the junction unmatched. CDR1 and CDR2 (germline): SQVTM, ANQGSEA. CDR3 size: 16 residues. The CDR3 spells CSATRQGSGSYNEQFF. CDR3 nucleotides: TGCAGCGCCACCAGACAGGGGTCGGGCTCCTACAATGAGCAGTTCTTC.

CDR3 amino acids: CASSLLETNTGELFF. The CDR3 DNA reads as TGCGCCAGCAGCTTGTTGGAGACGAACACCGGGGAGCTGTTTTTT. This chain uses TRBV5-1 with TRBJ2-2; no definite D call. The V end was cut by 1 base, the J end by 0 bases, with 7 bases between. Looked up from germline, CDR1 is SGHRS and CDR2 is YFSETQ. This CDR3 spans 15 amino acids. Full variable domain (missing parts from reference TRBV5-1 and TRBJ2-2): KAGVTQTPRYLIKTRGQQVTLSCSPISGHRSVSWYQQTPGQGLQFLFEYFSETQRNKGNFPGRFSGRQFSNSRSEMNVSTLELGDSALYLCASSLLETNTGELFFGEGSRLTVL.

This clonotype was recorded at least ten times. As DNA, the CDR3 is TGTGCCAGCAGCCCCGTGGGTTCCTACAATGAGCAGTTCTTC. Its translation is CASSPVGSYNEQFF. The V gene is TRBV11-2, the J gene TRBJ2-1; D is undetermined. V gave up 5 bases and J gave up 1 base, with 9 bases separating them. The germline CDR1 and CDR2 sequences are SGHAT and FQNNGV. CDR3 length: 14 amino acids.

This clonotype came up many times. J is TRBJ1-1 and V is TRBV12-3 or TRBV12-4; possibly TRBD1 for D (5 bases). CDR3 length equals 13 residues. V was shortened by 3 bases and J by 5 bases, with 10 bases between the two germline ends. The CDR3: CASSFRRGTEAFF. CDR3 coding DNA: TGTGCCAGCAGTTTCCGTCGGGGGACTGAAGCTTTCTTT.

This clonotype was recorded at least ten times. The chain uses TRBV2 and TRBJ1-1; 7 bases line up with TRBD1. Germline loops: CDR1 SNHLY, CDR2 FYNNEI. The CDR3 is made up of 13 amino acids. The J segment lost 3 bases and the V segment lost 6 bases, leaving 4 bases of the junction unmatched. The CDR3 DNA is TGTGCCAGCAGGACAGGGCTATACACTGAAGCTTTCTTT. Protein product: CASRTGLYTEAFF.

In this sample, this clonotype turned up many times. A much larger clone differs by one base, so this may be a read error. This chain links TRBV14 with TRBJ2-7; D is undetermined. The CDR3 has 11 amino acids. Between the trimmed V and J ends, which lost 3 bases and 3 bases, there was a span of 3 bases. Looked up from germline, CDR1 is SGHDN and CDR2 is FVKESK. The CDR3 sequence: CASSQFYEQYF. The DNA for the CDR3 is TGTGCCAGCAGCCAGTTCTACGAGCAGTACTTC.

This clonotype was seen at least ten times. DNA for the CDR3: TGTGCCAGCACCCTTGAGGGGGAGCCCCAGCATTTT. Amino acid sequence: CASTLEGEPQHF. The chain has TRBV6-2 or TRBV6-3 and TRBJ1-5; possible D gene TRBD1, 6 bases. Germline values: CDR1 MNHEY, CDR2 SVGEGT. V was trimmed by 7 bases and J by 8 bases, leaving 12 bases between them. The CDR3 runs to 12 residues.

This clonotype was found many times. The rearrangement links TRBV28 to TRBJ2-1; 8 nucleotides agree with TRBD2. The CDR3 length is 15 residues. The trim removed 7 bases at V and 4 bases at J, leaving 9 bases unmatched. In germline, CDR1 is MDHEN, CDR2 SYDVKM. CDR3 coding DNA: TGTGCCAGCACCCCTGCACTAGCGGAATACAATGAGCAGTTCTTC. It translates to CASTPALAEYNEQFF.

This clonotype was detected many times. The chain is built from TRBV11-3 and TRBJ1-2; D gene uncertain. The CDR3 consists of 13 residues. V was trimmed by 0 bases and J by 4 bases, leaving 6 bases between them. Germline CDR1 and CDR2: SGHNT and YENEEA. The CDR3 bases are TGTGCCAGCAGCTTAGATGTGCTCTATGGCTACACCTTC. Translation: CASSLDVLYGYTF.

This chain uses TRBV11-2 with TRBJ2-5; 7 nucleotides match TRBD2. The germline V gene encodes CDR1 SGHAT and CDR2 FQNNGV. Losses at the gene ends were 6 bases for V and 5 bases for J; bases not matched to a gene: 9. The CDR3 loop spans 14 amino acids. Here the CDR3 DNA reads TGTGCCAGCAGTGGCCGGGACTATGAGGAGACCCAGTACTTC. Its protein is CASSGRDYEETQYF.

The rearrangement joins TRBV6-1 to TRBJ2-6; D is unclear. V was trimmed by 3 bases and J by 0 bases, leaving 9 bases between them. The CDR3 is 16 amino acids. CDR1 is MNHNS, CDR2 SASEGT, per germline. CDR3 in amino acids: CASSDLSGSGANVLTF. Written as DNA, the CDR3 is TGTGCCAGCAGTGATTTGTCTGGCTCTGGGGCCAACGTCCTGACTTTC.

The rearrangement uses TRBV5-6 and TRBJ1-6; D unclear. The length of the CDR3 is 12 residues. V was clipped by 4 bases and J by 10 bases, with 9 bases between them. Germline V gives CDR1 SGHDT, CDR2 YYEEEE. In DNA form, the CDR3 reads TGTGCCAGCAGCGTAGACAAGTCACCCCTCCACTTT. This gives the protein CASSVDKSPLHF.

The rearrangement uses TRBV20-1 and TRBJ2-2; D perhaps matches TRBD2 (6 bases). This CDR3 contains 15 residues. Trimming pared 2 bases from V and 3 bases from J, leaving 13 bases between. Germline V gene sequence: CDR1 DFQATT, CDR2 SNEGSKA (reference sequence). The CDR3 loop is CSARNRTTHTGELFF. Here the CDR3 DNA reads TGCAGTGCTAGAAATCGGACTACCCACACCGGGGAGCTGTTTTTT.

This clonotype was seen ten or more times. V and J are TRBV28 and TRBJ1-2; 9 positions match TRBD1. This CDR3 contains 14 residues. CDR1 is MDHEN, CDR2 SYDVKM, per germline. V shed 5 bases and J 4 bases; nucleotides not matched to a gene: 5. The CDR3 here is CASSSPGQGYGYTF. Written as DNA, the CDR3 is TGTGCCAGCAGTAGTCCGGGACAGGGCTATGGCTACACCTTC.

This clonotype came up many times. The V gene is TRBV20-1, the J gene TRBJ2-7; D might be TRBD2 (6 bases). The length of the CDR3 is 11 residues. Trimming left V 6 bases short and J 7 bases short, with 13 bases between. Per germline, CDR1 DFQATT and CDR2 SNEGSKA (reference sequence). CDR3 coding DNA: TGCAGTGCCGTTCGGGGGTTGGAGCAGTACTTC. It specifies CSAVRGLEQYF.

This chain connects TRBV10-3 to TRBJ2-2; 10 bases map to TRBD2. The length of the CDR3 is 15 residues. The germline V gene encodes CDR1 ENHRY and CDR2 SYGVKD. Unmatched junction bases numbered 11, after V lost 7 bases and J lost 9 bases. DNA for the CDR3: TGTGCCATCACCTCAGGGCTAGCGGGAGTGAGGGAGCTGTTTTTT. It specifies CAITSGLAGVRELFF.

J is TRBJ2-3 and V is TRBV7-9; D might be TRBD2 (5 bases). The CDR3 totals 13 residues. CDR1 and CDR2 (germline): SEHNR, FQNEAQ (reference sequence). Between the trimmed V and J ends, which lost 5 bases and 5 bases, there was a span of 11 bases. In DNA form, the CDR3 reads TGTGCCAGCAGCGCCCCAGCGGAAGATACGCAGTATTTT. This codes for CASSAPAEDTQYF.

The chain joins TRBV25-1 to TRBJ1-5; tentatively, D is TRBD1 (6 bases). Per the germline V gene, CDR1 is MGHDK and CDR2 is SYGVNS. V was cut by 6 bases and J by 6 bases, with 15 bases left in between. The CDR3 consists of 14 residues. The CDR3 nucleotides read TGTGCCAGCAGACCACAGGGAGGGAGTCAGCCCCAGCATTTT. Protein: CASRPQGGSQPQHF.

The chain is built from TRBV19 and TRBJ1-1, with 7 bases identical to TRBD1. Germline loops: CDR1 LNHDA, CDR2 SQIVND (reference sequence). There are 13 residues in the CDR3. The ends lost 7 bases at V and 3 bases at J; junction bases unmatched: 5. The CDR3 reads CASTFDRDTEAFF. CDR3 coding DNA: TGTGCCAGTACCTTTGACAGGGACACTGAAGCTTTCTTT.

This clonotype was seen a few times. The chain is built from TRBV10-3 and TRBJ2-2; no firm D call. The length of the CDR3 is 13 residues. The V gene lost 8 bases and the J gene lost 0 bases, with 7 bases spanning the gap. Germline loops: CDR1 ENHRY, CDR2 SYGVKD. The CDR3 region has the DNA TGTGCCATCGGCGAAACGAACACCGGGGAGCTGTTTTTT. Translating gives CAIGETNTGELFF.

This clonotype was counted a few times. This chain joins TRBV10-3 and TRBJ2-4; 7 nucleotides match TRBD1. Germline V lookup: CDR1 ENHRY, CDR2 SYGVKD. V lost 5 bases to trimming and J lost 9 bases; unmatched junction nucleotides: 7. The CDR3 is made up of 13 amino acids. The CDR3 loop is CAISTGTEFIQYF. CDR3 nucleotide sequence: TGTGCCATCAGTACCGGGACAGAATTCATTCAGTACTTC.